The source of this TCR beta chain is a study of T-cell memory formation after mild COVID-19 (dated by TCRdb to 2020 to 2022). Context from the whole study: TCR sequence clusters from the two donors were largely donor specific. Longitudinal TCRalpha and TCRbeta repertoire sequencing tracked T-cell clones expanding and contracting after mild COVID-19 in two donors. The cohort was made up of two young adult volunteers, one female and one male, who were previously healthy. The paper as a whole reports these results and caveats: Some responding clones were detected in pre-infection memory, suggesting pre-existing cross-reactive memory T cells joined the SARS-CoV-2 response. Whether the second-wave clones peaking on day 37 were SARS-CoV-2 specific was not confirmed. Contracting CD4+ clones were found mainly in CM and EM memory subsets, while CD8+ clones were enriched in EMRA. Clones that contracted from day 15 to 85 showed balanced CD4/CD8 phenotypes, whereas a second wave of clones that expanded from day 15 to 37 leaned towards CD4+. The study covered only a couple of mild cases, and larger cohorts including severe cases with pre-infection samples were considered necessary.

Unmatched junction bases come to 7, with V trimmed by 5 bases and J by 5 bases. The CDR3 runs 16 residues from the cysteine to the phenylalanine. CDR3 DNA only is kept here, 48 bases in frame from base 1. CDR1 and CDR2, per the germline V gene, are KGHDR and SFDVKD. The run used an Illumina NovaSeq 6000. TCRalpha and TCRbeta cDNA libraries were built by 5'RACE with constant-segment primers, adding sample barcodes and unique molecular identifiers. Trizol reagent was used to extract RNA from every sample. Amplification of the libraries took two PCR steps, and the second step added a second sample barcode plus Illumina TruSeq adapters. Libraries were sequenced on an Illumina NovaSeq with 2 x 150 bp paired-end reads. The study's processing was this. Demultiplexing of reads and collapsing into UMI-guided consensus sequences were performed with migec v1.2.7. Using mixcr v2.1.11, UMI consensuses were aligned to TRA and TRB V and J templates and then assembled into clonotypes. A clonotype was counted as expanded or contracted only when both edgeR and NoisET called the clonotype significant, with the noise models trained on biological replicates. edgeR calls used a false discovery rate-adjusted p below 0.01 and a log2 fold-change threshold of 1. As an exploratory analysis of dynamics, PCA with hierarchical clustering was applied to max-normalized trajectories of the 1000 most abundant clonotypes. Separately sequenced CD4+ and CD8+ repertoires were used to assign a CD4 or CD8 phenotype to each responding clone. TCRdb ran its own pipeline on the public reads, namely fastp trimming at Q25 and MiXCR clone calling, and kept in-frame beta chains. Entries are consolidated by CDR3 protein sequence, retaining the most common genes and DNA. TCRdb's processing, not the study's, gives the V and J calls here. Recorded for this sample are some 410,000 distinct CDR3 sequences; around a quarter of them occurred a single time. The top ten clones comprise around 13% of the sample.

This clonotype occurred a few times. Its antigen is unknown. Base-call qualities are not available, and no considerably larger clone is one nucleotide away. PBMCs were isolated by Ficoll-Paque density gradient centrifugation. This receptor was taken from an adult woman who had mild COVID-19 (a few samples of this study predate the infection). The sample titles of this study are shuffled in the database, so cell type and time point are left out; the donor was told from shared clones. The sequenced sample consisted of PBMCs or a T cell subset sorted from them (not recorded which). The rearranged segments are TRBV24-1 and TRBJ2-5; 13 bases in between match TRBD2. The encoded CDR3 is CATSATSGRASETQYF. The DNA sequence follows: TGTGCCACCAGTGCCACTAGCGGGAGGGCCAGTGAGACCCAGTACTTC.